This entry describes one T cell receptor beta chain. Germline CDR1 and CDR2: LGHNA and YSLEER. The germline V and J ends were trimmed by 4 bases and 1 base, with 16 bases remaining between them. This CDR3 contains 16 residues. Some clones are missing from TCRdb's copy, which holds only in-frame ones; the method was immunoSEQ multiplex PCR. Among 45,000 to 65,000 clones listed, over 60% were seen once. The data were obtained in a study of OX40 agonist ivuxolimab in advanced cancers. The V call is TRBV4-3, the J call TRBJ1-1; perhaps TRBD1 as D (5 bases). Sequencing was performed on CD4+ or CD8+ T cells sorted from blood, taken in a trial of the OX40 agonist ivuxolimab. The receptor's source is an adult with an advanced solid tumor such as melanoma, head and neck, liver or kidney cancer. The CDR3 region is CASSLQMGLPNTEAFF. DNA for the CDR3: TGCGCCAGCAGCCTCCAGATGGGACTGCCGAACACTGAAGCTTTCTTT.